This TCR beta chain is drawn from a study of blood T cell repertoires in COVID-19. Looking at the study overall: Sites in the United States, Italy and Spain provided acute and convalescent COVID-19 samples. Sample material is recorded as cDNA or gDNA derived from T cells, B-cell-depleted T cells, or PBMCs.

The trim removed 2 bases at V and 0 bases at J, leaving 3 bases unmatched. The CDR3 loop spans 15 amino acids. Per the germline V gene, CDR1 is SGHAT and CDR2 is FQNNGV. TCRdb's table, derived via immunoSEQ multiplex PCR, lists solely in-frame clones and lacks some. The data contain around 150,000 clones, 60% to 85% of them singletons. This clone has just one count. This receptor was identified in a man aged 70 or older with acute or convalescent COVID-19. This chain joins TRBV11-2 and TRBJ1-2, with TRBD1 matching 7 bases. The specimen sequenced was peripheral blood. CDR3 in amino acids: CASSLWDSTNYGYTF. The CDR3 nucleotides are TGTGCCAGCAGCTTATGGGACAGCACTAACTATGGCTACACCTTC.